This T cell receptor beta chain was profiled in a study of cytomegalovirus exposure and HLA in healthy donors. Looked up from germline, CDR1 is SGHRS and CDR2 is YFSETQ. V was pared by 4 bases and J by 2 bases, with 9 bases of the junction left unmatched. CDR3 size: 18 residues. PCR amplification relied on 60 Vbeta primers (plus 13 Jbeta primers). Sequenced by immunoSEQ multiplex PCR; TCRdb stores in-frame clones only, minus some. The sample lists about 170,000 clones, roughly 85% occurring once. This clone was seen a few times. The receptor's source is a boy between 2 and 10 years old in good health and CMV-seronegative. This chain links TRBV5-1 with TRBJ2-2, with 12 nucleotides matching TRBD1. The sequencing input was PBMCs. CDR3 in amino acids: CASSQIPGTGGNTGELFF. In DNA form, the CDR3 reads TGCGCCAGCAGCCAAATACCCGGGACAGGGGGCAACACCGGGGAGCTGTTTTTT. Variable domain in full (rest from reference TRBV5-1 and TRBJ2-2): KAGVTQTPRYLIKTRGQQVTLSCSPISGHRSVSWYQQTPGQGLQFLFEYFSETQRNKGNFPGRFSGRQFSNSRSEMNVSTLELGDSALYLCASSQIPGTGGNTGELFFGEGSRLTVL.